The T cell receptor beta chain described here comes from a study of beta chain features in type 1 diabetes. The V end lost 5 bases, the J end lost 2 bases, and 16 bases lay between the germline ends. The CDR3 spans 16 residues. Germline CDR1 SGHRS, CDR2 YFSETQ. Expressed TCRB transcripts were sequenced, since all the RNA that had been isolated was reverse transcribed. TCRdb's copy holds only in-frame clones and misses some; the assay was immunoSEQ multiplex PCR. The table includes some 100,000 clones, roughly 40% detected once. The source material was stem cell memory CD4+ T cells from blood. This sequence was found in a woman younger than 35 in good health. The chain carries TRBV5-1 and TRBJ2-2; D may be TRBD2 (5 bases). The CDR3 DNA is TGCGCCAGCAGGACCGAAGCGGAGTTAAACACCGGGGAGCTGTTTTTT. Its translation is CASRTEAELNTGELFF.